Shown below are 5 T cell receptor beta chains from a single sample sequenced in a study of PD-1 blockade in classical Hodgkin lymphoma. No patient escaped relapse after autologous stem cell transplantation, and brentuximab vedotin exposure varied. Data came from immunoSEQ multiplex PCR; TCRdb stores just in-frame clones and leaves some out. This table holds 20,000 to 30,000 clones, about 70% found once. Material: peripheral blood mononuclear cells (PBMCs), obtained at baseline. The receptor source for this set is a human donor with classical Hodgkin lymphoma.

The V call is TRBV7-9, the J call TRBJ1-1; D may be TRBD1 (6 bases). Germline V gene lookup returns CDR1 SEHNR and CDR2 FQNEAQ (reference sequence). The CDR3 length is 12 residues. Trimming stripped 3 bases from V and 7 bases from J, with 9 bases between. In DNA, the CDR3 is TGTGCCAGCAGCTTCGGACAGAGTGAAGCTTTCTTT. It specifies CASSFGQSEAFF.

The chain employs TRBV28 and TRBJ1-2, with unresolved D. There are 14 residues in the CDR3. From germline, CDR1 is MDHEN and CDR2 SYDVKM. Between the trimmed V and J ends, which lost 2 bases and 8 bases, there was a span of 15 bases. CDR3: CASSLEGRRGGYTF. CDR3 nucleotides: TGTGCCAGCAGTTTAGAAGGCAGACGTGGGGGCTACACCTTC.

The chain employs TRBV6-1 and TRBJ1-6, with a weak D call TRBD1 (6 bases). The length of the CDR3 is 16 residues. Trimming took 0 bases from V and 10 from J, leaving 16 bases between them. Germline CDR1 MNHNS, CDR2 SASEGT. CDR3 sequence reads: CASSEAEGRGGSPLHF. For the CDR3, the DNA is TGTGCCAGCAGTGAAGCGGAGGGCAGGGGTGGATCACCCCTCCACTTT.

The rearrangement joins TRBV11-2 to TRBJ1-1, with D maybe TRBD1 (5 bases). CDR3 length equals 15 residues. Germline V gene sequence: CDR1 SGHAT, CDR2 FQNNGV. The germline V and J ends were trimmed by 4 bases and 3 bases, with 15 bases remaining between them. CDR3 residues: CASSSLGDGDTEAFF. CDR3 DNA sequence: TGTGCCAGCAGCTCTCTAGGGGACGGGGACACTGAAGCTTTCTTT.

V usage is TRBV10-3 and J usage is TRBJ2-3; 13 positions match TRBD2. This CDR3 is built from 18 residues. Trimming took 2 bases from V and 1 from J; bases not matched to a gene: 6. Germline V gene sequence: CDR1 ENHRY, CDR2 SYGVKD. CDR3 sequence: CAISETSGGAEGTDTQYF. The CDR3 nucleotides are TGTGCCATCAGTGAGACTAGCGGGGGGGCCGAAGGCACAGATACGCAGTATTTT.